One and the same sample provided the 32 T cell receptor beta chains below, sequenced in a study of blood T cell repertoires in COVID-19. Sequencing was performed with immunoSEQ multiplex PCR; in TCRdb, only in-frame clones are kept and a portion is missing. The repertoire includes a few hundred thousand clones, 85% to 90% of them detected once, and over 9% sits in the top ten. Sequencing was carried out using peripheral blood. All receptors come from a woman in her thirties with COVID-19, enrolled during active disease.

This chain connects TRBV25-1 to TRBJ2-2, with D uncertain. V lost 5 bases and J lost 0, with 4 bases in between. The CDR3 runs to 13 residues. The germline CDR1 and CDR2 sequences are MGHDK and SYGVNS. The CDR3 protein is CASSNTNTGELFF. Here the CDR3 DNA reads TGTGCCAGCAGTAACACGAACACCGGGGAGCTGTTTTTT.

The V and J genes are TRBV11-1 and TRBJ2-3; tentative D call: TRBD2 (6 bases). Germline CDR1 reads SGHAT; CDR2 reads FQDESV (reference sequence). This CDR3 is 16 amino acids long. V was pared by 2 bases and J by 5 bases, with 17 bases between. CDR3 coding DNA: TGTGCCAGCAGCTTAAGGGTGGCGGGGCCAAGAGATACGCAGTATTTT. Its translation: CASSLRVAGPRDTQYF.

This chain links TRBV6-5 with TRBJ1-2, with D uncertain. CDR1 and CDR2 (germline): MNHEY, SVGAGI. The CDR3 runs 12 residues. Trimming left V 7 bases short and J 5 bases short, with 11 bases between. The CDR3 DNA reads TGTGCCAGCACCCCAGGAACTTATGGCTACACCTTC. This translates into CASTPGTYGYTF.

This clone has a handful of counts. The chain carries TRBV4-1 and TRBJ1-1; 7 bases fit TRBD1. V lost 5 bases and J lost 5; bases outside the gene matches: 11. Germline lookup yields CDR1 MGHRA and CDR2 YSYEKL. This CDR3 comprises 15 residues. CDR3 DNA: TGCGCCAGCAGCTGGGTCCCCAGGGGGAATACTGAAGCTTTCTTT. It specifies CASSWVPRGNTEAFF.

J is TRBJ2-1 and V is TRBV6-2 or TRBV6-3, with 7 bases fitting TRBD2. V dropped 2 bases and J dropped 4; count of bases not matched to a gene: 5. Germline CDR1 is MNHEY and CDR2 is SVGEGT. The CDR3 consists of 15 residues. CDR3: CASSYPGRAYNEQFF. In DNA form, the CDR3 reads TGTGCCAGCAGTTACCCAGGGAGGGCGTACAATGAGCAGTTCTTC.

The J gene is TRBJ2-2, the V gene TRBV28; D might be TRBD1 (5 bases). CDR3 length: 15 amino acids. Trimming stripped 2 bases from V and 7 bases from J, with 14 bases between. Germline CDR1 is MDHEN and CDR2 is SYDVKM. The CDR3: CASSLMSQGNGELFF. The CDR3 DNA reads TGTGCCAGCAGTTTAATGAGCCAGGGTAACGGGGAGCTGTTTTTT.

The CDR3 DNA sequence: TGTGCCAGTGGTAGAGGGGACAGGGGAGAGACCCAGTACTTC. Protein sequence: CASGRGDRGETQYF. The V call is TRBV2, the J call TRBJ2-5, with 10 bases aligning to TRBD1. In germline, CDR1 is SNHLY, CDR2 FYNNEI. The length of the CDR3 is 14 residues. Germline trimming cut 9 bases from V and 4 bases from J; bases unmatched to any gene: 8.

Here the CDR3 DNA reads TGCGCCAGCAGCCCGGGAGGCAGCACAGATACGCAGTATTTT. Translating gives CASSPGGSTDTQYF. The genes are TRBV4-3 and TRBJ2-3, with 7 bases fitting TRBD2. Germline loops: CDR1 LGHNA, CDR2 YSLEER. The length of the CDR3 is 14 residues. Trimming took 4 bases from V and 0 from J; bases not matched to a gene: 1.

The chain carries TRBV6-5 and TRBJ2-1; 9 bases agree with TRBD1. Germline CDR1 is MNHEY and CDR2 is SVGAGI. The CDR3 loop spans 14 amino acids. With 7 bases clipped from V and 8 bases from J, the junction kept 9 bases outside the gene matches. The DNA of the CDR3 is TGTGCCAGCATTACCGGGACAGGGACCCATGAGCAGTTCTTC. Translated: CASITGTGTHEQFF.

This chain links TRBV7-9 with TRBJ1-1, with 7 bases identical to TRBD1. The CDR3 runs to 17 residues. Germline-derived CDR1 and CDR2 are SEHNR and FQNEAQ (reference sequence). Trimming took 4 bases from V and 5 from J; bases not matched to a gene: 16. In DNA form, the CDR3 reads TGTGCCAGCAGCTCCTACAGGGGCGCCTTTGGGGAGACTGAAGCTTTCTTT. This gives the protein CASSSYRGAFGETEAFF.

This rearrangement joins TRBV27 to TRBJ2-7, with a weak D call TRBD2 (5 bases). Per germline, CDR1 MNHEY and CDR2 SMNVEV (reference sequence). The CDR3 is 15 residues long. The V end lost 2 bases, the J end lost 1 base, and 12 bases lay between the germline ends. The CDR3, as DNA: TGTGCCAGCAGTTTAAGAGGGTCCCCTTCCTACGAGCAGTACTTC. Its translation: CASSLRGSPSYEQYF.

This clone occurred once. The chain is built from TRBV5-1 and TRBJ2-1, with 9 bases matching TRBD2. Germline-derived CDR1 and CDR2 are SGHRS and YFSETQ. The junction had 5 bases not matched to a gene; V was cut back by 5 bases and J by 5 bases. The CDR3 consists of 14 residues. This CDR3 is CASRLRLADNEQFF. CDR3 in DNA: TGCGCCAGCAGACTTAGACTAGCGGACAATGAGCAGTTCTTC.

The CDR3 spells CATSRDRVGNTIYF. CDR3 nucleotide sequence: TGTGCCACCAGCAGAGACAGGGTTGGAAACACCATATATTTT. This rearrangement joins TRBV15 to TRBJ1-3; D is possibly TRBD1 (5 bases). Deletions cut 0 bases from V and 3 bases from J, with 6 bases between. The germline CDR1 and CDR2 sequences are LNHNV and YYDKDF (reference sequence). This CDR3 is 14 amino acids long. Full variable domain (outside the CDR3, taken from reference TRBV15 and TRBJ1-3): DAMVIQNPRYQVTQFGKPVTLSCSQTLNHNVMYWYQQKSSQAPKLLFHYYDKDFNNEADTPDNFQSRRPNTSFCFLDIRSPGLGDTAMYLCATSRDRVGNTIYFGEGSWLTVV.

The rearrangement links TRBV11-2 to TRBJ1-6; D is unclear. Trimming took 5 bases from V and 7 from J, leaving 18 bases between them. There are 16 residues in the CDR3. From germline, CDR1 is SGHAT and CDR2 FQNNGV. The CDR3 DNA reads TGTGCCAGCAGCCAACCCCTGGGCAGGTTGAATTCACCCCTCCACTTT. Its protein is CASSQPLGRLNSPLHF.

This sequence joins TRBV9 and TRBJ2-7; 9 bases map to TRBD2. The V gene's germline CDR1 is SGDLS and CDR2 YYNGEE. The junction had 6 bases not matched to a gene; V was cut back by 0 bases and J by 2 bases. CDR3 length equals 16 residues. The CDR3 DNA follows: TGTGCCAGCAGCGTAGATGGACTAGCGCAGACCTACGAGCAGTACTTC. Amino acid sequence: CASSVDGLAQTYEQYF.

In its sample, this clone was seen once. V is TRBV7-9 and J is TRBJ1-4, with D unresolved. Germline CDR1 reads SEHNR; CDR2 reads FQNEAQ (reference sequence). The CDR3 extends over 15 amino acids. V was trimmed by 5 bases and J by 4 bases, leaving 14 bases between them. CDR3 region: CASSNISGYNEKLFF. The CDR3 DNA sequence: TGTGCCAGCAGCAATATCTCGGGTTATAATGAAAAACTGTTTTTT.

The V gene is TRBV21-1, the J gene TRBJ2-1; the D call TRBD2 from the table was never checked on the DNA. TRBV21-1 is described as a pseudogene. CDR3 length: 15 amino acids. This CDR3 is CASSKAEKISNEQFF. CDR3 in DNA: TGTGCCAGCAGCAAGGCGGAGAAGATTAGCAATGAGCAGTTCTTC.

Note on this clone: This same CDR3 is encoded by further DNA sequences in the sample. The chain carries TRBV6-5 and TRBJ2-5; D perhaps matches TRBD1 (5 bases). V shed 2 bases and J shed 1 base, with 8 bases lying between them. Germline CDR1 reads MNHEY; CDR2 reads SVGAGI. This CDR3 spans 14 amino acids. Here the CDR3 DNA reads TGTGCCAGCAGTTACGGGGCGGCCCAAGAGACCCAGTACTTC. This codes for CASSYGAAQETQYF.

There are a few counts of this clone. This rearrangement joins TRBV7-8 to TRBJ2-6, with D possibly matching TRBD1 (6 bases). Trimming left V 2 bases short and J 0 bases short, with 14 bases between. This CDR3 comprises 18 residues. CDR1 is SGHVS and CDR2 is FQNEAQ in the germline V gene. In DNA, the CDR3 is TGTGCCAGCAGCTTATCAGGGGTGGATCTCTCTGGGGCCAACGTCCTGACTTTC. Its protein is CASSLSGVDLSGANVLTF.

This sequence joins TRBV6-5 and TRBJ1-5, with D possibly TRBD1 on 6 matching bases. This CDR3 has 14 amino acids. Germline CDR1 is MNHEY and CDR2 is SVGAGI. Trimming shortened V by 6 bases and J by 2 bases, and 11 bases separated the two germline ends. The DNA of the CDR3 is TGTGCCAGCAGCAGGGGATTTGGCAATCAGCCCCAGCATTTT. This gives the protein CASSRGFGNQPQHF.

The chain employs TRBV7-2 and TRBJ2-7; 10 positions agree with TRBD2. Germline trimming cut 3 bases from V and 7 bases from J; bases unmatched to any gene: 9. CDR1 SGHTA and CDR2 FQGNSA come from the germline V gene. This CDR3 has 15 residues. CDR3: CASSFRASGSGEQYF. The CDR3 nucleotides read TGTGCCAGCAGCTTCAGGGCTAGCGGGAGCGGAGAGCAGTACTTC.

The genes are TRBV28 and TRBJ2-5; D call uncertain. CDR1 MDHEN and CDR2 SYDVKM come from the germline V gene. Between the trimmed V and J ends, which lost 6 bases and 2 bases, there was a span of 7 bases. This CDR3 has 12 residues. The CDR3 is CASRQSQETQYF. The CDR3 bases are TGTGCCAGCAGACAGTCGCAAGAGACCCAGTACTTC.

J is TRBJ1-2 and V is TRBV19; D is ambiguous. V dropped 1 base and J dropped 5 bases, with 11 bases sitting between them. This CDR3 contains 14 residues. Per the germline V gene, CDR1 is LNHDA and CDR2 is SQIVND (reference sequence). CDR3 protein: CASSIGSSRYGYTF. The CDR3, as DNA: TGTGCCAGTAGTATAGGGTCGTCGAGATATGGCTACACCTTC.

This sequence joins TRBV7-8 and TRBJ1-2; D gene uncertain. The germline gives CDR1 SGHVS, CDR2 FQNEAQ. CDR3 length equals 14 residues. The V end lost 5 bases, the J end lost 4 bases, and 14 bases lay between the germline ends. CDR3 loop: CASSRVQTTYGYTF. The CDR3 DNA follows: TGTGCCAGCAGCCGAGTTCAGACAACCTATGGCTACACCTTC.

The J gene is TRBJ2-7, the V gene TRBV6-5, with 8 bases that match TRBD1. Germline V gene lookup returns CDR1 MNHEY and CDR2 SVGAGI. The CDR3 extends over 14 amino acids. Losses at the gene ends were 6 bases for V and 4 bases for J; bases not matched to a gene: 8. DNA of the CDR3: TGTGCCAGCAGGATGGACAGGGTACTTTACGAGCAGTACTTC. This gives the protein CASRMDRVLYEQYF.

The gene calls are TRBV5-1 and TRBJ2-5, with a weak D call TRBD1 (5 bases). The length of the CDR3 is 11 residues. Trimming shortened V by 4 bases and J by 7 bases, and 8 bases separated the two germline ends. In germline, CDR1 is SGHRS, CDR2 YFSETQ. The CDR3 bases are TGCGCCAGCAGCAAAGGGGTGACCCAGTACTTC. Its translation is CASSKGVTQYF.

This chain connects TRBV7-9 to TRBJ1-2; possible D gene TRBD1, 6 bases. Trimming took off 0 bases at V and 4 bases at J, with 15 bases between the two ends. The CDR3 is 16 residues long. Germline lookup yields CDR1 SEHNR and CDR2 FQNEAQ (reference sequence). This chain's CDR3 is CASSLAPPGVGYGYTF. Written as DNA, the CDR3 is TGTGCCAGCAGCTTAGCGCCCCCAGGGGTCGGCTATGGCTACACCTTC.

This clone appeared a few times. The CDR3 nucleotides read TGTGCCAGCAGCTTAGCGGGAGGGAGTACCGGGGAGCTGTTTTTT. Translation gives CASSLAGGSTGELFF. The chain employs TRBV7-2 and TRBJ2-2; 7 positions match TRBD2. V was clipped by 0 bases and J by 5 bases; unmatched bases: 3. This CDR3 has 15 residues. The germline V gene encodes CDR1 SGHTA and CDR2 FQGNSA.

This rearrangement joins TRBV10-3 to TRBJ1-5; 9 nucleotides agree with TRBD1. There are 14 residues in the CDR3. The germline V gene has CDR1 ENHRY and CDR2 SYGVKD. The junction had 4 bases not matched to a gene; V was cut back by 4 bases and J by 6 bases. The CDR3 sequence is CAISADRGTQPQHF. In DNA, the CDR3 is TGTGCCATCAGTGCAGACAGGGGGACTCAGCCCCAGCATTTT.

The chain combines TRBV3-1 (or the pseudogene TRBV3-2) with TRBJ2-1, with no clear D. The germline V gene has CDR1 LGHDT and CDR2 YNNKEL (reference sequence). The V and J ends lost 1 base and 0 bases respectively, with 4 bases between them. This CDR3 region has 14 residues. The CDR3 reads CASSQGSSYNEQFF. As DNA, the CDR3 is TGTGCCAGCAGCCAAGGGAGCTCCTACAATGAGCAGTTCTTC.

CDR3 nucleotide sequence: TGTGCCAGCAGCCCATCCGGGACCGAAGGGGGGGGCGGCTACACCTTC. The encoded protein is CASSPSGTEGGGGYTF. The rearrangement links TRBV5-4 to TRBJ1-2, with a possible D match to TRBD1 (6 bases). The CDR3 sequence is 16 residues long. The germline V gene has CDR1 SGHNT and CDR2 YYREEE (reference sequence). Trimming removed 4 bases from V and 8 bases from J, with 24 bases in between.

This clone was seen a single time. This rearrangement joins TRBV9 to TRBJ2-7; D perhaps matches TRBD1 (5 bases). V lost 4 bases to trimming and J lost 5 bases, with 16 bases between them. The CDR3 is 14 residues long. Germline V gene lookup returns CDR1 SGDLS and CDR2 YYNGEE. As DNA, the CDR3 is TGTGCCAGCAGCACTGGACAAACCGGCAACGAGCAGTACTTC. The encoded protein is CASSTGQTGNEQYF.